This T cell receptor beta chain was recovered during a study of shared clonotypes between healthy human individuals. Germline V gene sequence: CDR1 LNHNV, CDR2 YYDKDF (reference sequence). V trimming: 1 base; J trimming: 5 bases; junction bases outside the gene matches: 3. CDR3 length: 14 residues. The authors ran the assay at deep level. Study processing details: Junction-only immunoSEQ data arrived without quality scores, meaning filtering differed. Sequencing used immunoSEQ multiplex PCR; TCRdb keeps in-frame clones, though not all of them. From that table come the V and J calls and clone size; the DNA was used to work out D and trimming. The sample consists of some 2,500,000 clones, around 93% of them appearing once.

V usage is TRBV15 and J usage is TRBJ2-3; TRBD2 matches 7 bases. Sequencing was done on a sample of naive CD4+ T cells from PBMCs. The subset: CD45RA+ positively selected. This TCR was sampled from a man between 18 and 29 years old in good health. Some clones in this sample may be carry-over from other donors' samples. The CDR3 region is CATSRAREGDTQYF. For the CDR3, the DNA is TGTGCCACCAGCAGAGCAAGGGAGGGAGATACGCAGTATTTT.